The T cell receptor beta chain under discussion was sequenced for a study of shared clonotypes between healthy human individuals. Study results and caveats: The study found lower generation probabilities in non-shared clonotypes than in those shared by all four donors.

The CDR3 is made up of 15 amino acids. V trimming: 5 bases; J trimming: 4 bases; junction bases outside the gene matches: 9. Germline values: CDR1 LNHDA, CDR2 SQIVND (reference sequence). Healthy HIV-negative adults with no recent acute infections or vaccinations were recruited as donors. The assay ran at deep level. Each sorted subset replicate got 200 ng genomic DNA, around 29,000 genomes. This table comes from immunoSEQ multiplex PCR, and its TCRdb copy is limited to in-frame clones, with some not included. Of roughly 2.2 million clones in the sample, under 95% were seen once. With respect to this clone: What it recognizes is unknown.

The receptor was derived from a man in his late teens or twenties in good health. Some clones in this sample may be carry-over from other donors' samples. Specimen: naive CD4+ T cells from PBMCs. Noted subset: CD45RA+ positively selected. V usage is TRBV19 and J usage is TRBJ2-7, with 9 bases lining up with TRBD2. In nucleotides, the CDR3 is TGTGCCAGTAGTGCCCGGACTAGCGTAGGATACGAGCAGTACTTC. Its protein product is CASSARTSVGYEQYF.